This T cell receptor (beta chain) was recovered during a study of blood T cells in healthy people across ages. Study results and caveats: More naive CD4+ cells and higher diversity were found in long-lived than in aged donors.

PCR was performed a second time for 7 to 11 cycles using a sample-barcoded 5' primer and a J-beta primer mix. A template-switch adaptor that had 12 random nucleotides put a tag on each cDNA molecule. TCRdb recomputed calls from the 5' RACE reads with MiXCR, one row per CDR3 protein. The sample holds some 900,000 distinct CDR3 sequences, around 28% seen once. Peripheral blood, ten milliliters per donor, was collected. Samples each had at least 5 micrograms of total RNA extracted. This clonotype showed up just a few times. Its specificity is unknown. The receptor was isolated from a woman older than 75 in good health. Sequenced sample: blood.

The CDR3 sequence: CASSYSGFNQPQHF. The DNA of the CDR3 is TGTGCCAGCAGTTACTCAGGGTTCAATCAGCCCCAGCATTTT. The V gene is TRBV6-2 or TRBV6-3, the J gene TRBJ1-5; D is unresolved. This CDR3 is 14 amino acids long. CDR1 and CDR2 from the germline V gene are MNHEY and SVGEGT. Trimming left V 0 bases short and J 3 bases short, with 6 bases between.